Below are 24 T cell receptor beta chains sequenced from a single sample in a study of T-cell memory formation after mild COVID-19 (dated by TCRdb to the early 2020s). Library preparation used 5' RACE. The sample was run on an Illumina NovaSeq 6000. The public reads were reanalyzed by TCRdb: fastp trimming at Q25, MiXCR alignment, in-frame beta chains only. Rows are combined by CDR3 protein, so each entry shows the most common genes and DNA. A total of 100,000 to 150,000 distinct CDR3 sequences appear in this sample, 5% to 6.5% of them only once. Roughly 2.2% of the sample rests with the top ten. Sequenced input: PBMCs or a T cell subset sorted from them (not recorded which). These receptors originate from an adult woman who had mild COVID-19 (a few samples of this study predate the infection). The sample titles of this study are shuffled in the database, so cell type and time point are left out; the donor was told from shared clones.

This clonotype was counted at least ten times. V and J are TRBV5-4 and TRBJ2-3, with D perhaps matching TRBD2 (6 bases). Per germline, CDR1 SGHNT and CDR2 YYREEE (reference sequence). Deletions cut 3 bases from V and 7 bases from J, with 21 bases between. The CDR3 runs 16 residues. The CDR3 region is CASSSQAGPRGNTQYF. CDR3 bases: TGTGCCAGCAGCTCTCAGGCGGGACCACGGGGAAATACGCAGTATTTT.

At least ten counts were recorded for this clonotype. The genes are TRBV7-9 and TRBJ2-7; 11 nucleotides line up with TRBD2. V dropped 5 bases and J dropped 2; count of bases not matched to a gene: 8. Germline CDR1 SEHNR, CDR2 FQNEAQ (reference sequence). The CDR3 has 16 amino acids. As DNA, the CDR3 is TGTGCCAGCAGCCCGATAGCGGGAGGGTGGACCTACGAGCAGTACTTC. Its protein is CASSPIAGGWTYEQYF.

The chain has TRBV12-3 or TRBV12-4 and TRBJ1-1, with TRBD1 matching over 7 bases. Unmatched junction bases numbered 9, after V lost 4 bases and J lost 4 bases. The CDR3 extends over 15 amino acids. CDR3 in DNA: TGTGCCAGCAGTTCTCAGGGGGGGTATGGCACTGAAGCTTTCTTT. It specifies CASSSQGGYGTEAFF.

At least ten counts were recorded for this clonotype. The chain carries TRBV10-3 and TRBJ2-3, with D possibly being TRBD1 or TRBD2 (5 bases each). Trimming cost V 6 bases and J 5 bases, with 12 bases left between them. The CDR3 contains 13 residues. Germline-derived CDR1 and CDR2 are ENHRY and SYGVKD. DNA of the CDR3: TGTGCCATCAGGGGGGAGTCCCTAGATACGCAGTATTTT. It is translated as CAIRGESLDTQYF.

This clonotype was detected a few times. This chain joins TRBV3-1 and TRBJ2-1; either TRBD1 or TRBD2 may fit D (5 bases each). The germline gives CDR1 LGHDT, CDR2 YNNKEL (reference sequence). V lost 4 bases, J lost 5 bases, and 12 bases lay in between. The CDR3 has 14 residues. The CDR3 region has the DNA TGTGCCAGCAGCCCCCGGGACGGAGACAATGAGCAGTTCTTC. Encoded protein: CASSPRDGDNEQFF.

This clonotype was seen repeatedly, ten times or more. This sequence joins TRBV3-1 and TRBJ2-3; tentatively, D is TRBD1 (5 bases). From germline, CDR1 is LGHDT and CDR2 YNNKEL (reference sequence). V dropped 7 bases and J dropped 5 bases, with 13 bases sitting between them. CDR3 size: 13 residues. The chain's CDR3 is CASNLRGQDTQYF. CDR3 bases: TGTGCCAGCAATTTAAGGGGCCAAGATACGCAGTATTTT.

The chain has TRBV20-1 and TRBJ2-7; D is unclear. V was clipped by 3 bases and J by 7 bases, with 7 bases between them. The CDR3 is 10 residues long. Germline V gene data show CDR1 as DFQATT and CDR2 as SNEGSKA (reference sequence). As DNA, the CDR3 is TGCAGTGCTAGTTTGGGGGAGCAGTACTTC. It is translated as CSASLGEQYF.

This clonotype was detected a few times. The gene calls are TRBV4-3 and TRBJ2-6; a possible D gene is TRBD1 (6 bases). The V end lost 2 bases, the J end lost 4 bases, and 12 bases lay between the germline ends. The CDR3 has 16 amino acids. Germline V gene sequence: CDR1 LGHNA, CDR2 YSLEER. This CDR3 reads CASSQQTGAGANVLTF. The CDR3 bases are TGCGCCAGCAGCCAACAGACAGGAGCGGGGGCCAACGTCCTGACTTTC.

This clonotype has ten or more counts. The rearrangement links TRBV5-1 to TRBJ1-5; tentative D call: TRBD1 (5 bases). Trimming took off 0 bases at V and 0 bases at J, with 7 bases between the two ends. The CDR3 consists of 15 residues. Germline CDR1 and CDR2: SGHRS and YFSETQ. CDR3 residues: CASSLGGDSNQPQHF. The CDR3 DNA reads TGCGCCAGCAGCTTGGGAGGGGATAGCAATCAGCCCCAGCATTTT.

This clonotype was seen a few times. The rearrangement joins TRBV12-3 or TRBV12-4 to TRBJ1-5; 10 nucleotides align to TRBD1. V was clipped by 5 bases and J by 2 bases; unmatched bases: 3. This CDR3 comprises 15 residues. CDR3 in amino acids: CASSDRGLGNQPQHF. Here the CDR3 DNA reads TGTGCCAGCAGTGACAGGGGGCTTGGCAATCAGCCCCAGCATTTT.

The chain links TRBV20-1 to TRBJ1-1; 8 bases match TRBD1. This CDR3 comprises 13 residues. Germline assignment: CDR1 DFQATT and CDR2 SNEGSKA (reference sequence). Trimming at V came to 1 base and at J to 4 bases, leaving 2 bases not matched to a gene. CDR3 DNA sequence: TGCAGTGCTAGAGTCAGGGGGCGCACTGAAGCTTTCTTT. Translated, it gives CSARVRGRTEAFF.

The chain is built from TRBV30 and TRBJ2-1; TRBD2 matches at 7 bases. The CDR3 totals 15 residues. The V gene's germline CDR1 is GTSNPN and CDR2 SVGIG (reference sequence). Trimming took 4 bases from V and 3 from J; bases not matched to a gene: 9. DNA of the CDR3: TGTGCCTGGAATCACGGCGGGAGAAGCTACAATGAGCAGTTCTTC. Translated: CAWNHGGRSYNEQFF.

This chain uses TRBV7-3 with TRBJ2-1, with D tentatively TRBD2 (6 bases). The length of the CDR3 is 14 residues. V shed 6 bases and J shed 9 bases, with 18 bases lying between them. CDR1 is SGHTA and CDR2 is FQGTGA in the germline V gene. Here the CDR3 reads CASRPGTGAGEQFF. DNA for the CDR3: TGTGCCAGCAGACCCGGGACTGGGGCCGGTGAGCAGTTCTTC. Full variable domain (missing parts from reference TRBV7-3 and TRBJ2-1): GAGVSQTPSNKVTEKGKYVELRCDPISGHTALYWYRQSLGQGPEFLIYFQGTGAADDSGLPNDRFFAVRPEGSVSTLKIQRTERGDSAVYLCASRPGTGAGEQFFGPGTRLTVL.

V gene TRBV4-1 combines with J gene TRBJ2-2, with 11 bases identical to TRBD2. The CDR3 covers 17 residues. The germline CDR1 and CDR2 sequences are MGHRA and YSYEKL. J was trimmed by 2 bases and V by 1 base; bases with no gene match: 3. CDR3 sequence (DNA): TGCGCCAGCAGCCAAGGACTAGCGGGATTTAACACCGGGGAGCTGTTTTTT. The encoded protein is CASSQGLAGFNTGELFF.

The genes are TRBV2 and TRBJ2-5; TRBD2 matches at 13 bases. Germline V gene sequence: CDR1 SNHLY, CDR2 FYNNEI. V trimming: 8 bases; J trimming: 4 bases; junction bases outside the gene matches: 4. This CDR3 region has 14 residues. CDR3: CASQRLAGGETQYF. In nucleotides, the CDR3 is TGTGCCAGCCAAAGACTAGCGGGAGGAGAGACCCAGTACTTC.

This clonotype was detected many times. V gene TRBV7-9 combines with J gene TRBJ2-1; 11 nucleotides agree with TRBD2. CDR3 length: 15 amino acids. V shed 6 bases and J 3 bases; nucleotides not matched to a gene: 4. The germline V gene has CDR1 SEHNR and CDR2 FQNEAQ (reference sequence). CDR3: CASSRLAGNYNEQFF. The DNA of the CDR3 is TGTGCCAGCAGTCGACTAGCGGGGAACTACAATGAGCAGTTCTTC.

This clonotype has just a few counts. The genes are TRBV24-1 and TRBJ2-1; D is unresolved. Trimming left V 6 bases short and J 3 bases short, with 23 bases between. The CDR3 covers 18 residues. Germline assignment: CDR1 KGHDR and CDR2 SFDVKD. CDR3 loop: CATSPFSPAEDHYNEQFF. DNA for the CDR3: TGTGCCACCAGTCCCTTCTCCCCGGCAGAGGACCACTACAATGAGCAGTTCTTC.

In this sample, this clonotype turned up a few times. The chain couples TRBV6-6 to TRBJ1-1; D gene ambiguous. Deletions cut 8 bases from V and 4 bases from J, with 11 bases between. Germline assignment: CDR1 MNHNY and CDR2 SVGAGI (reference sequence). The CDR3 length is 12 residues. CDR3 coding DNA: TGTGCCAGCGGGGAGGCGAGCACTGAAGCTTTCTTT. Translation: CASGEASTEAFF.

This clonotype was counted ten times or more. This chain links TRBV5-1 with TRBJ1-1; D remains unclear. With 4 bases removed from V and 1 base from J, the gap between germline ends came to 8 bases. CDR3 length equals 13 residues. Looked up from germline, CDR1 is SGHRS and CDR2 is YFSETQ. In nucleotides, the CDR3 is TGCGCCAGCAGCGTTGGGTCGAACACTGAAGCTTTCTTT. Translation: CASSVGSNTEAFF.

The chain carries TRBV7-8 and TRBJ2-3; TRBD1 or TRBD2 may be the D gene (6 bases each). In germline, CDR1 is SGHVS, CDR2 FQNEAQ. V shed 1 base and J shed 5 bases, with 16 bases lying between them. The CDR3 runs to 16 residues. CDR3 nucleotides: TGTGCCAGCAGCTTAGATGGGGGGCTTGGAGTAGATACGCAGTATTTT. Translation gives CASSLDGGLGVDTQYF. Filled out from reference TRBV7-8 and TRBJ2-3, the complete variable domain reads GAGVSQSPRYKVAKRGQDVALRCDPISGHVSLFWYQQALGQGPEFLTYFQNEAQLDKSGLPSDRFFAERPEGSVSTLKIQRTQQEDSAVYLCASSLDGGLGVDTQYFGPGTRLTVL.

This clonotype came up a few times. The chain is built from TRBV5-1 and TRBJ2-3; D perhaps matches TRBD1 (6 bases). The V gene lost 0 bases and the J gene lost 2 bases, with 13 bases spanning the gap. The CDR3 is 16 amino acids. The germline V gene has CDR1 SGHRS and CDR2 YFSETQ. The CDR3 loop is CASSLEFWGPTDTQYF. CDR3 nucleotide sequence: TGCGCCAGCAGCTTGGAGTTCTGGGGGCCCACAGATACGCAGTATTTT.

This clonotype was seen many times. The rearrangement links TRBV15 to TRBJ1-2, with 8 nucleotides matching TRBD1. Germline CDR1 reads LNHNV; CDR2 reads YYDKDF (reference sequence). The V gene end was trimmed by 1 base and the J gene end by 6 bases; junction bases not matched to a gene: 4. This CDR3 contains 14 residues. CDR3 loop: CATSRGTGSNGYTF. The CDR3 DNA reads as TGTGCCACCAGCAGAGGGACAGGGAGTAATGGCTACACCTTC.

This clonotype was seen only a few times. This sequence joins TRBV12-3 or TRBV12-4 and TRBJ1-2, with D possibly being TRBD1 (5 bases). Trimming took off 3 bases at V and 0 bases at J, with 8 bases between the two ends. This CDR3 comprises 14 residues. As DNA, the CDR3 is TGTGCCAGCAGTTTGACAGCTCCTAACTATGGCTACACCTTC. It specifies CASSLTAPNYGYTF.

This clonotype was detected only a few times. The chain recombines TRBV5-1 with TRBJ2-2, with TRBD2 as a possible D gene (5 bases). Germline V lookup: CDR1 SGHRS, CDR2 YFSETQ. V lost 7 bases, J lost 6 bases, and 13 bases lay in between. The CDR3 is 13 residues long. In DNA, the CDR3 is TGCGCCAGCGCCGTGGGGAGTCCCGGGGAGCTGTTTTTT. It encodes CASAVGSPGELFF.